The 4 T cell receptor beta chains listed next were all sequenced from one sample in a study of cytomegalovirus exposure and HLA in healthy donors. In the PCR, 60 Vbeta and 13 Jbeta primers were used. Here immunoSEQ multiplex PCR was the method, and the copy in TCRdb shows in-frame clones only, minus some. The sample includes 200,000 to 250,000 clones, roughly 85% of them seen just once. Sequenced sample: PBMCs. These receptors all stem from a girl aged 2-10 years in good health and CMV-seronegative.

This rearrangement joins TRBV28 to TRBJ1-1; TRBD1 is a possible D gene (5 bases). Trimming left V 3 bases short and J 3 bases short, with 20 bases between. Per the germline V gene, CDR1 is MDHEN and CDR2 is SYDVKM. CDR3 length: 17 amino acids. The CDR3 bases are TGTGCCAGCAGTTTTCTAGTAGAGGGGCGGGAGGACACTGAAGCTTTCTTT. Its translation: CASSFLVEGREDTEAFF.

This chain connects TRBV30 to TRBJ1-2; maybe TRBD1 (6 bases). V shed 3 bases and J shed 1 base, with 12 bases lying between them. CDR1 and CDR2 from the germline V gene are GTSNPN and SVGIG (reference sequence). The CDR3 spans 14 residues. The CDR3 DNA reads TGTGCCTGGAGGGGGGACACGTTTAACTATGGCTACACCTTC. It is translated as CAWRGDTFNYGYTF.

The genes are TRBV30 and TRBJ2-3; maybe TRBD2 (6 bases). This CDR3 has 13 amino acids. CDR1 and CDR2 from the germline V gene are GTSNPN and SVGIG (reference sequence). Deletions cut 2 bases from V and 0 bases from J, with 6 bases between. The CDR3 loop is CAWSSGSTDTQYF. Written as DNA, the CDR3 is TGTGCCTGGAGTAGCGGGAGCACAGATACGCAGTATTTT.

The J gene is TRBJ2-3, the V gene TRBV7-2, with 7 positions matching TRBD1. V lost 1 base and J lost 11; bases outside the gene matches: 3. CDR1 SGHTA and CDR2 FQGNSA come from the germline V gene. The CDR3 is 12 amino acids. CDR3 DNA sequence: TGTGCCAGCAGCTTAGAAGGGGGCGTGCAGTATTTT. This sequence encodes CASSLEGGVQYF.